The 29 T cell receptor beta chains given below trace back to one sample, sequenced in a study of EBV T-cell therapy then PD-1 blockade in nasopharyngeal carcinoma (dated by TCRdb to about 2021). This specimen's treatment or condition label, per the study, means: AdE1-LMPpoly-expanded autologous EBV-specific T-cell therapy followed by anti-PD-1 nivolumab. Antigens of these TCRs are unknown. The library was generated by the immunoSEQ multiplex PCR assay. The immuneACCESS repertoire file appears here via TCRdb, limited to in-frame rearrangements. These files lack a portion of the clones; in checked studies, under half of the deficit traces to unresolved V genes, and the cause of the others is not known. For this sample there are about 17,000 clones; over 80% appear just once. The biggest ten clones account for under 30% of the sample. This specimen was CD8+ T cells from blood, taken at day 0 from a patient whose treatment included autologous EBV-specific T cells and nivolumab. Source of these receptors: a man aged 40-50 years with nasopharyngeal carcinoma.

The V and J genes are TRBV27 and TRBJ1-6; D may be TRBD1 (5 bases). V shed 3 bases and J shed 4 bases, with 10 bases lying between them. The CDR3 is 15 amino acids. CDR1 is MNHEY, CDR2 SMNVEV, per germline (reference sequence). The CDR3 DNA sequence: TGTGCCAGCAGTTTTAGTGGGGCGTATAATTCACCCCTCCACTTT. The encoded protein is CASSFSGAYNSPLHF.

The CDR3: CASSQDLDPGSEQYF. The CDR3 DNA sequence: TGTGCCAGCAGCCAAGATCTCGACCCGGGGTCCGAGCAGTACTTC. The chain joins TRBV4-2 to TRBJ2-7; D might be TRBD2 (5 bases). This CDR3 region has 15 residues. Per germline, CDR1 LGHNA and CDR2 YNFKEQ. Trimming took 0 bases from V and 6 from J, leaving 15 bases between them.

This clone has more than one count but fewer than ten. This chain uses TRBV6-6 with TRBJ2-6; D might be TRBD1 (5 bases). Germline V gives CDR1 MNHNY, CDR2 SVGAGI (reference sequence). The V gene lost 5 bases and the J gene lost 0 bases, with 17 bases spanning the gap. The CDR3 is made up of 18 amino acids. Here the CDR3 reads CASSHHLQAPSGANVLTF. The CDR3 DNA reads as TGTGCCAGCAGTCACCACCTACAGGCACCCTCTGGGGCCAACGTCCTGACTTTC.

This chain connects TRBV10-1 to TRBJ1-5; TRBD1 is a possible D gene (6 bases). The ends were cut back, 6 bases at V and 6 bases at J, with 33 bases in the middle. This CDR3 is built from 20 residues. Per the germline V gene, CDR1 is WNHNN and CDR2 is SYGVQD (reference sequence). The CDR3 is CASRNQGPRMKRACGQPQHF. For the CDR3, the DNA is TGCGCCAGCAGGAACCAGGGGCCCCGAATGAAGAGAGCCTGCGGTCAGCCCCAGCATTTT.

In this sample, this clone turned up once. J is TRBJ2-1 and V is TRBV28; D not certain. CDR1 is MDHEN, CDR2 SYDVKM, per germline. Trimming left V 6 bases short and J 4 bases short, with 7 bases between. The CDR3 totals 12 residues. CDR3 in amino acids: CASSLPYNEQFF. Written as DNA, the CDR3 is TGTGCCAGCAGCCTCCCATACAATGAGCAGTTCTTC.

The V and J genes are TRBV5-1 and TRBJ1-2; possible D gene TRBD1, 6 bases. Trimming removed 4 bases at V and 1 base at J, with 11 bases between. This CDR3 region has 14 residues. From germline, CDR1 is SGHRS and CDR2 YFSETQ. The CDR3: CASSLQGLNYGYTF. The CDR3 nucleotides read TGCGCCAGCAGCCTACAGGGTCTTAACTATGGCTACACCTTC. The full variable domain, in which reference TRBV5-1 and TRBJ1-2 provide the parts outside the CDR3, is KAGVTQTPRYLIKTRGQQVTLSCSPISGHRSVSWYQQTPGQGLQFLFEYFSETQRNKGNFPGRFSGRQFSNSRSEMNVSTLELGDSALYLCASSLQGLNYGYTFGSGTRLTVV.

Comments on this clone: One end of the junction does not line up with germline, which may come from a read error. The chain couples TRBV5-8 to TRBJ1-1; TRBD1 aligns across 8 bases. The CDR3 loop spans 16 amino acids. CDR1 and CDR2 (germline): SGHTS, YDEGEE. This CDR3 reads CASRYPPGGLNSEAFF. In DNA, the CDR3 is TGTGCCAGCAGGTACCCACCAGGGGGCCTAAACAGTGAAGCTTTCTTT.

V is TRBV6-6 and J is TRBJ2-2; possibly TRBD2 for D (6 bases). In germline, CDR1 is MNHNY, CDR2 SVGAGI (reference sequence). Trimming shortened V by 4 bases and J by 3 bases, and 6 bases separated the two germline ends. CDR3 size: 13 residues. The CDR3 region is CASSWGDTGELFF. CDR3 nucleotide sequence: TGTGCCAGCAGTTGGGGGGACACCGGGGAGCTGTTTTTT.

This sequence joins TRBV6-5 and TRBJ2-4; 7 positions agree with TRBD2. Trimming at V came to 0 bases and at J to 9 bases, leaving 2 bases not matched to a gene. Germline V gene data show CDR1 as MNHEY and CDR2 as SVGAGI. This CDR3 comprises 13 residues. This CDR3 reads CASSYSRGSIQYF. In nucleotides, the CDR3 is TGTGCCAGCAGTTACTCGCGGGGGAGCATTCAGTACTTC.

CDR3 nucleotide sequence: TGTGCCAGCAGTTTGTGGGGGAGCTCCTACAATGAGCAGTTCTTC. Amino acid sequence: CASSLWGSSYNEQFF. This chain uses TRBV27 with TRBJ2-1; D assignment may be TRBD1 or TRBD2 (5 bases each). This CDR3 contains 15 residues. Germline V gene lookup returns CDR1 MNHEY and CDR2 SMNVEV (reference sequence). V was shortened by 3 bases and J by 0 bases, with 9 bases between the two germline ends.

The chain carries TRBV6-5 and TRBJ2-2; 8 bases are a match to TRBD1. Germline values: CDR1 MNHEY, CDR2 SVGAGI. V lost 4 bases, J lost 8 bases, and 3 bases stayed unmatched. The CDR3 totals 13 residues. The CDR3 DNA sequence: TGTGCCAGCAGTTGGACAGGGAGGGGGGAGCTGTTTTTT. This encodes CASSWTGRGELFF.

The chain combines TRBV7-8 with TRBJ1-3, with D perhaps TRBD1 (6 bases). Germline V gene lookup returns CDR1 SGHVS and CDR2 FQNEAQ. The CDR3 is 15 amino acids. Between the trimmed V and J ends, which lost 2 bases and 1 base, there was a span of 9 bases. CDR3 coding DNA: TGTGCCAGCAGCTTATGGGGGCTGTCTGGAAACACCATATATTTT. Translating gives CASSLWGLSGNTIYF.

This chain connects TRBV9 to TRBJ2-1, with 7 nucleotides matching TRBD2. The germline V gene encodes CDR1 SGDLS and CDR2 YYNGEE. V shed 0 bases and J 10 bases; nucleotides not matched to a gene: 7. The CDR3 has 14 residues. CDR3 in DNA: TGTGCCAGCAGCGTAGGAGCGGGGAGGGGAGAGCAGTTCTTC. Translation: CASSVGAGRGEQFF.

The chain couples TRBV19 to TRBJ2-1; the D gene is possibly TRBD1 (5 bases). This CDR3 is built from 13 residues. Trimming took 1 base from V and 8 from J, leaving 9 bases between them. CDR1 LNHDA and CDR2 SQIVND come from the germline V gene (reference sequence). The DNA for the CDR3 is TGTGCCAGTAGTATAGCAGGGCTGGATGAGCAGTTCTTC. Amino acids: CASSIAGLDEQFF.

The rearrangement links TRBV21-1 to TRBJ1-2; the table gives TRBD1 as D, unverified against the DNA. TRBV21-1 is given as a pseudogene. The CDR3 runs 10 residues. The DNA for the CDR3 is TGTGCCAGCAGCAAGCAGGGCTACACCTTC. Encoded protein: CASSKQGYTF.

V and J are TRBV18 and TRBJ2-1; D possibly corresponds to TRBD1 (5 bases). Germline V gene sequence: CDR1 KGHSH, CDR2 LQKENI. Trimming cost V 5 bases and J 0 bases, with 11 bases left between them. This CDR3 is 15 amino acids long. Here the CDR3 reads CASSWTSSSYNEQFF. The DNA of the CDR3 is TGTGCCAGCTCATGGACATCCTCCTCCTACAATGAGCAGTTCTTC. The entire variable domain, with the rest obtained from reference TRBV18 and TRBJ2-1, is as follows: NAGVMQNPRHLVRRRGQEARLRCSPMKGHSHVYWYRQLPEEGLKFMVYLQKENIIDESGMPKERFSAEFPKEGPSILRIQQVVRGDSAAYFCASSWTSSSYNEQFFGPGTRLTVL.

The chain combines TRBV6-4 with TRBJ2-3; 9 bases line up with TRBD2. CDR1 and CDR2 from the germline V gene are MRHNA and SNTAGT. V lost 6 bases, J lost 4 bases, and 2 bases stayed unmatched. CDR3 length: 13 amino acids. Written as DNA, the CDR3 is TGTGCCAGCAGCGCGGGGGGGGCAGATACGCAGTATTTT. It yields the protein CASSAGGADTQYF.

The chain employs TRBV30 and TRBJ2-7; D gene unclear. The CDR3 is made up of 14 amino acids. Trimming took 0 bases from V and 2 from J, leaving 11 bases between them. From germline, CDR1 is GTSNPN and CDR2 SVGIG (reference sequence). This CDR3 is CAWSVGHGAYEQYF. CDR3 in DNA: TGTGCCTGGAGTGTAGGCCACGGAGCCTACGAGCAGTACTTC.

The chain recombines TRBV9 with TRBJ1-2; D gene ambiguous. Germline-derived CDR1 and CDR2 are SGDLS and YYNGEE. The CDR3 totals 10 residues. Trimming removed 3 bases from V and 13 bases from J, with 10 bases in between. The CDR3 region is CASSGKGTTF. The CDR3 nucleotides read TGTGCCAGCAGCGGAAAGGGAACCACCTTC. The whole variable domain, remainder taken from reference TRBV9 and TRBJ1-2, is DSGVTQTPKHLITATGQRVTLRCSPRSGDLSVYWYQQSLDQGLQFLIQYYNGEERAKGNILERFSAQQFPDLHSELNLSSLELGDSALYFCASSGKGTTFGSGTRLTVV.

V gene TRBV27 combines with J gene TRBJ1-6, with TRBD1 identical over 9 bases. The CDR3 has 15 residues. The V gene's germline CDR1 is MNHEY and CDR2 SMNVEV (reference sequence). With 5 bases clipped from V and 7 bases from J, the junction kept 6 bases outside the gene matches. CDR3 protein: CASSRDRGGNSPLHF. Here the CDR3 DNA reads TGTGCCAGCAGTCGTGACAGGGGGGGGAATTCACCCCTCCACTTT.

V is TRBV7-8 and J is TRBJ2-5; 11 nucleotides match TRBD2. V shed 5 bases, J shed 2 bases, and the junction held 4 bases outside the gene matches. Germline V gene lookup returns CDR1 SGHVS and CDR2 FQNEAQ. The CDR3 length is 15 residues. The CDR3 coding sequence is TGTGCCAGCAGCGAGGGGACTAGCGGACAAGAGACCCAGTACTTC. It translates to CASSEGTSGQETQYF.

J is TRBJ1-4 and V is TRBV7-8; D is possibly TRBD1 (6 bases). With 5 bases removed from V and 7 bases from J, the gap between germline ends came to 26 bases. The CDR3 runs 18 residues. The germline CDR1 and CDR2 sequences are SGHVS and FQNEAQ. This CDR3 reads CASSPDVRSGHRGEKLFF. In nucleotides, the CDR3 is TGTGCCAGCAGCCCGGATGTACGTTCGGGACATCGGGGTGAAAAACTGTTTTTT.

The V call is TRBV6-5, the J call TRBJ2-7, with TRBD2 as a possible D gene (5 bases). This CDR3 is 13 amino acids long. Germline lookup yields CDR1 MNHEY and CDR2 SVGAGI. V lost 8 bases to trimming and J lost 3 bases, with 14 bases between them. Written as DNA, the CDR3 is TGTGCCAGCTCTCCCCTAGAGGGCTACGAGCAGTACTTC. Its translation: CASSPLEGYEQYF.

The CDR3 region is CASSIRDTRGEKLFF. CDR3 DNA sequence: TGCGCCAGCAGCATCCGGGACACGAGGGGAGAAAAACTGTTTTTT. J is TRBJ1-4 and V is TRBV4-3, with a weak D call TRBD1 (6 bases). V was cut by 5 bases and J by 8 bases, with 18 bases left in between. The CDR3 spans 15 residues. The germline gives CDR1 LGHNA, CDR2 YSLEER.

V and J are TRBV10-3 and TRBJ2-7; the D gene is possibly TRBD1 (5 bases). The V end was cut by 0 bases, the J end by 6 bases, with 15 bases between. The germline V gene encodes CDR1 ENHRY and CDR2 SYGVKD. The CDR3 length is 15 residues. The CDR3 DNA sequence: TGTGCCATCAGTGAGTCGAGCCAGGGTACGCCCGAGCAGTACTTC. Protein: CAISESSQGTPEQYF.

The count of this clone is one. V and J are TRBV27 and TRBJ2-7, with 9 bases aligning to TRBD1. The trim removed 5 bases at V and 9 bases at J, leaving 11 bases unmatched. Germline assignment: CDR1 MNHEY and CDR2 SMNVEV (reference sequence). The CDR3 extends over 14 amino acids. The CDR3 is CASSLSTGGDGQYF. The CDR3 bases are TGTGCCAGCAGTCTCTCGACAGGGGGTGACGGGCAGTACTTC.

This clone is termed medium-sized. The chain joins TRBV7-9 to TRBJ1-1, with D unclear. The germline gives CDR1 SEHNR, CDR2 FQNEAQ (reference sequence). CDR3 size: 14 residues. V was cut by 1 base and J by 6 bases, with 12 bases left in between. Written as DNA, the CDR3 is TGTGCCAGCAGCTTAGTAACGGGGAGAGCTGAAGCTTTCTTT. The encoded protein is CASSLVTGRAEAFF.

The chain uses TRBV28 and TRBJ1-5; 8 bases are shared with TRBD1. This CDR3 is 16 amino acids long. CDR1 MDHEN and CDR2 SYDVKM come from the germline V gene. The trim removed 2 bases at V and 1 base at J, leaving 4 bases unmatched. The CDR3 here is CASSLDRGGSNQPQHF. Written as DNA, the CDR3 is TGTGCCAGCAGTTTAGACAGGGGAGGAAGCAATCAGCCCCAGCATTTT.

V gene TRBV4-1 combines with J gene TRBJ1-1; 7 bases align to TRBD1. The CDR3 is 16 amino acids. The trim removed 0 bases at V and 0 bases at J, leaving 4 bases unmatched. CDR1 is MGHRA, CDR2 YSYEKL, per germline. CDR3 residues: CASSQEHGQVNTEAFF. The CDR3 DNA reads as TGCGCCAGCAGCCAAGAGCACGGACAGGTGAACACTGAAGCTTTCTTT.